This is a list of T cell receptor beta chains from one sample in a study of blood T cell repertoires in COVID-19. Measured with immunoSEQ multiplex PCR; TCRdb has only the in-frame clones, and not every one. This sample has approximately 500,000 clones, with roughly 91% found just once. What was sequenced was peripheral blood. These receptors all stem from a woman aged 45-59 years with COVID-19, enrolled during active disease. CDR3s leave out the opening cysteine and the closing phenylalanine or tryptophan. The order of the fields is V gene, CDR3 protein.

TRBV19 ASSGGGQGFYQETQY
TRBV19 ASIRTSGGYNEQF
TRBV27 ASRGWDRDRGLNTEAF
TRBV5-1 ASSLEQLSTDTQY
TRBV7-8 ASSLPGQGSYRKSPLH
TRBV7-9 ASSLGDSPYGYT
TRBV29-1 SVGTTRADEQF
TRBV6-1 ASSGTGQGYNSPLH
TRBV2 ASSYLVGTGELF
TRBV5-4 ASSVGGGGDLRQDTQY
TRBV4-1 ASSQENSGNTIY
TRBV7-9 ASSLALGLAGQY
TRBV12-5 ASGFDREAF
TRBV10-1 ASSESVPGTQY
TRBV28 ASSSWTSADTQY
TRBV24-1 ATSDFMNTEAF
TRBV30 AWSGSGTGGAGNYGYT
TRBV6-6 ASSSDRDGYT
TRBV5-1 ASSFGGDLDSPLH
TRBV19 ASSMRQGSYEQY
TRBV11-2 ASSLRQGISYEQY
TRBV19 ASSVRQGAQT
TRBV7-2 ASSFIPGGGQPQH
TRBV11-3 ASGSGGAGDNEQF
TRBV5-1 ASSFSGGPYEQY
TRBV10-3 AISEYRVYGYT